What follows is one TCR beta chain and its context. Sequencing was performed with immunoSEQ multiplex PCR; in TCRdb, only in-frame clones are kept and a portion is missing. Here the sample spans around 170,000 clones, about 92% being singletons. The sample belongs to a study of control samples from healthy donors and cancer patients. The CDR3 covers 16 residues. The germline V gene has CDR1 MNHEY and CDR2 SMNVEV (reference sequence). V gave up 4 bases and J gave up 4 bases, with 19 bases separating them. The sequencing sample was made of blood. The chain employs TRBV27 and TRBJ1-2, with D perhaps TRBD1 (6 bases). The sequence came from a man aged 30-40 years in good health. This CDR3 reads CASSYRRGAGTYGYTF. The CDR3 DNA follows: TGTGCCAGCAGTTACCGGAGGGGGGCAGGGACCTATGGCTACACCTTC.